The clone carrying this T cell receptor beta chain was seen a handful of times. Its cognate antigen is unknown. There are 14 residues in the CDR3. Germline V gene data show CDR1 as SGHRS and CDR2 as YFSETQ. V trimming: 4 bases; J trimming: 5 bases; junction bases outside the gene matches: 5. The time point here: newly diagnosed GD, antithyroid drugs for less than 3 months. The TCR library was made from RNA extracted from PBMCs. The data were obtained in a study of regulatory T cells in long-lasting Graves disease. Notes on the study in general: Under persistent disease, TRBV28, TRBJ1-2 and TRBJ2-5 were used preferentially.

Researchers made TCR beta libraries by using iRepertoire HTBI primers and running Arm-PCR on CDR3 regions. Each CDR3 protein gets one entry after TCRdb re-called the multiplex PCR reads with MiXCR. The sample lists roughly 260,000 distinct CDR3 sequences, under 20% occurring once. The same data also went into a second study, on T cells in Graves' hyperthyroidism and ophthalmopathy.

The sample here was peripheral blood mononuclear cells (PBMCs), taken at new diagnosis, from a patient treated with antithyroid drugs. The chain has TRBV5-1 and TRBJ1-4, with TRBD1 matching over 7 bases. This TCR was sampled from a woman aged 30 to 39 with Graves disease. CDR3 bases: TGCGCCAGCAGCGCGGGACAGTTCAATGAAAAACTGTTTTTT. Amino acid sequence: CASSAGQFNEKLFF.